The 20 T cell receptor beta chains below were found in one sample sequenced in a study of blood T cells in healthy people across ages. A second PCR of roughly 6 to 12 cycles used a sample-barcoded 5' primer and a J-beta primer mix. A single record per CDR3 protein comes from TCRdb applying MiXCR to the 5' RACE reads. The repertoire consists of roughly 900,000 distinct CDR3 sequences, with roughly 26% occurring once and the leading ten covering approximately 15%. Material for sequencing was blood. The receptor set was obtained from a woman aged 80 or over in good health.

As to this clonotype: Since a much larger clone is just one base distant, this may be a read error. The chain joins TRBV28 to TRBJ2-7, with TRBD1 identical over 9 bases. The CDR3 is made up of 14 amino acids. With 8 bases clipped from V and 4 bases from J, the junction kept 9 bases outside the gene matches. Germline loops: CDR1 MDHEN, CDR2 SYDVKM. The CDR3 sequence: CASGETGGKYEQYF. The CDR3 DNA reads TGTGCCAGCGGGGAGACAGGGGGAAAGTACGAGCAGTACTTC.

The chain employs TRBV11-2 and TRBJ2-7; possibly TRBD2 for D (6 bases). The CDR3 runs to 17 residues. V lost 1 base to trimming and J lost 10 bases, with 26 bases between them. Germline CDR1 SGHAT, CDR2 FQNNGV. The CDR3 here is CASSLVWPGGVGEIQYF. CDR3 nucleotides: TGTGCCAGCAGCTTAGTATGGCCAGGCGGGGTGGGAGAGATCCAGTACTTC.

This clonotype was observed at least ten times. J is TRBJ2-4 and V is TRBV27, with TRBD2 matching over 12 bases. The J segment lost 0 bases and the V segment lost 4 bases, leaving 7 bases of the junction unmatched. The CDR3 is 18 residues long. CDR1 is MNHEY and CDR2 is SMNVEV in the germline V gene (reference sequence). The CDR3 here is CASSSRLAGVVAKNIQYF. For the CDR3, the DNA is TGTGCCAGCAGTTCCAGACTAGCGGGGGTCGTAGCCAAAAACATTCAGTACTTC.

This clonotype has a count of ten or more. The chain links TRBV7-2 to TRBJ2-1, with D tentatively TRBD1 or TRBD2 (5 bases each). V gave up 4 bases and J gave up 3 bases, with 10 bases separating them. Germline assignment: CDR1 SGHTA and CDR2 FQGNSA. CDR3 size: 14 residues. CDR3 coding DNA: TGTGCCAGCAGCTCCCGGGACGGCTACAATGAGCAGTTCTTC. Residues: CASSSRDGYNEQFF.

There are many counts of this clonotype. The chain carries TRBV6-1 and TRBJ2-7; D not certain. This CDR3 is 13 amino acids long. Germline CDR1 reads MNHNS; CDR2 reads SASEGT. V lost 1 base and J lost 0, with 4 bases in between. In nucleotides, the CDR3 is TGTGCCAGCAGTGAAGGATACTCCTACGAGCAGTACTTC. This translates into CASSEGYSYEQYF.

The genes are TRBV27 and TRBJ1-1; possibly TRBD1 for D (6 bases). The CDR3 contains 16 residues. The V and J ends lost 0 bases and 5 bases respectively, with 16 bases between them. Germline V gene lookup returns CDR1 MNHEY and CDR2 SMNVEV (reference sequence). The CDR3, as DNA: TGTGCCAGCAGTTTATCGTCCACCTCAGGGGTTACTGAAGCTTTCTTT. Protein: CASSLSSTSGVTEAFF.

This chain uses TRBV3-1 with TRBJ2-5, with 10 bases fitting TRBD1. The DNA end is a closer match to TRBJ2-7, so the J assignment may be wrong. Germline V gives CDR1 LGHDT, CDR2 YNNKEL (reference sequence). The CDR3 has 15 residues. For the CDR3, the DNA is TGTGCCAGCAGCCTAATGACGGGACAGGGGAGCGAGCAGTACTTC. Its protein product is CASSLMTGQGSEQYF.

This clonotype has ten or more counts. The chain links TRBV6-5 to TRBJ2-5; D is unresolved. V lost 0 bases and J lost 3, with 8 bases in between. This CDR3 contains 14 residues. Germline V gives CDR1 MNHEY, CDR2 SVGAGI. CDR3 sequence reads: CASSYSNNEETQYF. The CDR3 region has the DNA TGTGCCAGCAGTTACTCGAACAACGAAGAGACCCAGTACTTC.

This clonotype was observed at least ten times. The V gene is TRBV27, the J gene TRBJ2-7; D is perhaps TRBD2 (5 bases). Trimming took off 5 bases at V and 7 bases at J, with 21 bases between the two ends. This CDR3 has 15 amino acids. Germline V gene lookup returns CDR1 MNHEY and CDR2 SMNVEV (reference sequence). The chain's CDR3 is CASSPRSLRDGEQYF. For the CDR3, the DNA is TGTGCCAGCAGTCCGAGGTCTCTCCGGGATGGAGAGCAGTACTTC.

This clonotype showed up just a few times. The chain employs TRBV6-5 and TRBJ2-7, with 10 positions matching TRBD1. The CDR3 has 14 amino acids. Germline V lookup: CDR1 MNHEY, CDR2 SVGAGI. The V segment lost 6 bases and the J segment 5 bases; nucleotides outside the gene matches: 7. The CDR3 bases are TGTGCCAGCAGCCGACAGGGGGCTTCGGACGAGCAGTACTTC. It yields the protein CASSRQGASDEQYF.

There are many counts of this clonotype. The chain recombines TRBV9 with TRBJ2-3; D remains unclear. Germline assignment: CDR1 SGDLS and CDR2 YYNGEE. V lost 0 bases to trimming and J lost 0 bases, with 5 bases between them. This CDR3 region has 14 residues. CDR3 DNA sequence: TGTGCCAGCAGCGTAGGGCCTAGCACAGATACGCAGTATTTT. Translation gives CASSVGPSTDTQYF.

This clonotype came up once. A single base separates this from a much larger clone, so it may be a read error. The V gene is TRBV7-2, the J gene TRBJ1-4, with unresolved D. The CDR3 runs 15 residues. V was cut by 5 bases and J by 0 bases, with 10 bases left in between. Germline assignment: CDR1 SGHTA and CDR2 FQGNSA. In DNA, the CDR3 is TGTGCCAGCAGCCTGCGGAGCCCAACTAATGAAAAACTGTTTTTT. Translated: CASSLRSPTNEKLFF.

This clonotype was observed a handful of times. Germline is not matched at one junction end, which may reflect a read error. This chain uses TRBV7-7 with TRBJ2-3, with 7 nucleotides matching TRBD1. This CDR3 region has 18 residues. CDR1 and CDR2 (germline): SSHAT, FNYEAQ (reference sequence). CDR3 bases: TGTGCTAGCAGCTACCACAGGGGTGCAGGGTGGGGCACAGATACGCAGTATTTT. This sequence encodes CASSYHRGAGWGTDTQYF.

The V gene is TRBV20-1, the J gene TRBJ1-1, with D perhaps matching TRBD1 (6 bases). The V gene's germline CDR1 is DFQATT and CDR2 SNEGSKA (reference sequence). The CDR3 is made up of 19 amino acids. V was trimmed by 0 bases and J by 0 bases, leaving 23 bases between them. The CDR3 bases are TGCAGTGCTAGAGACAGGGGCAGGGTAGAAGTCAAGCTGAACACTGAAGCTTTCTTT. Translation gives CSARDRGRVEVKLNTEAFF.

In its sample, this clonotype was seen many times. The chain combines TRBV11-2 with TRBJ2-4; 14 bases match TRBD2. CDR3 length: 16 residues. V was clipped by 5 bases and J by 3 bases; unmatched bases: 3. CDR1 is SGHAT, CDR2 FQNNGV, per germline. This CDR3 is CASSETSGRGKNIQYF. For the CDR3, the DNA is TGTGCCAGCAGCGAGACTAGCGGGAGGGGCAAAAACATTCAGTACTTC.

This clonotype appeared a few times. V usage is TRBV27 and J usage is TRBJ1-6; D not resolved. The ends were cut back, 0 bases at V and 6 bases at J, with 15 bases in the middle. The CDR3 spans 17 residues. The germline gives CDR1 MNHEY, CDR2 SMNVEV (reference sequence). As DNA, the CDR3 is TGTGCCAGCAGTTTATCTGGGGTGGCAGCGGCTAATTCACCCCTCCACTTT. Encoded protein: CASSLSGVAAANSPLHF.

The rearrangement links TRBV19 to TRBJ1-1; possibly TRBD1 for D (5 bases). The V gene lost 5 bases and the J gene lost 1 base, with 14 bases spanning the gap. Germline CDR1 LNHDA, CDR2 SQIVND (reference sequence). The CDR3 is 15 amino acids. The DNA of the CDR3 is TGTGCCAGTAGTTGGCAGGGAAGAGGGAACACTGAAGCTTTCTTT. This encodes CASSWQGRGNTEAFF.

The chain employs TRBV2 and TRBJ1-4; a possible D gene is TRBD1 (5 bases). Germline CDR1 SNHLY, CDR2 FYNNEI. The CDR3 loop spans 13 amino acids. Trimming removed 5 bases at V and 8 bases at J, with 12 bases between. The CDR3 sequence is CASSWGRPEKLFF. Written as DNA, the CDR3 is TGTGCCAGCAGTTGGGGACGGCCCGAAAAACTGTTTTTT.

This clonotype was counted at least ten times. V and J are TRBV6-2 or TRBV6-3 and TRBJ1-2; 9 bases line up with TRBD1. The germline V gene encodes CDR1 MNHEY and CDR2 SVGEGT. V dropped 5 bases and J dropped 2; count of bases not matched to a gene: 6. The CDR3 loop spans 15 amino acids. CDR3 DNA: TGTGCCAGCAGTGATACCGGGACAGGGAACTATGGCTACACCTTC. It is translated as CASSDTGTGNYGYTF.

In the case of this clonotype: This likely comes from a read error, as the CDR3 has no conserved phenylalanine or tryptophan at its end. The chain is built from TRBV12-3 or TRBV12-4 and TRBJ2-7; D gene unclear. The CDR3 has 12 residues. V was cut by 3 bases and J by 5 bases, with 8 bases left in between. The DNA for the CDR3 is TGTGCCAGCAGTTTTTCAAGGGACGAGCAGTACTGC. Protein product: CASSFSRDEQYC.